These T cell receptor beta chains were read from a single sample in a study of monozygotic twins with inflammatory bowel disease. No DNA is given; TCRdb re-called the 5' RACE reads and lists each CDR3 protein once. Across around 370,000 distinct CDR3 sequences, the top ten clones capture just over 2.5% of the sample. Material for sequencing was blood. The receptors derive from a human donor with ulcerative colitis or Crohn's disease, or a healthy co-twin of an affected twin (not recorded which). Both conserved end residues are part of each CDR3.

j_gene: TRBJ2-7
v_gene: TRBV4-1
CDR3aa: CASSPQKTADPYEQYF

j_gene: TRBJ2-2
v_gene: TRBV3-1
CDR3aa: CASSPRGVGELFF

j_gene: TRBJ1-1
v_gene: TRBV19
CDR3aa: CASSINEMGTEAFF

j_gene: TRBJ1-5
v_gene: TRBV2
CDR3aa: CASRDDISNQPQHF

j_gene: TRBJ2-7
v_gene: TRBV14
CDR3aa: CASSPIGRSSYEQYF

j_gene: TRBJ2-7
v_gene: TRBV7-8
CDR3aa: CASSRRTGPGHEQYF

j_gene: TRBJ2-3
v_gene: TRBV9
CDR3aa: CASGGSSTDTQYF

j_gene: TRBJ1-6
v_gene: TRBV6-1
CDR3aa: CASNTPGHSNSPLHF

j_gene: TRBJ2-5
v_gene: TRBV7-9
CDR3aa: CASTPPQAGETQYF

j_gene: TRBJ1-1
v_gene: TRBV4-3
CDR3aa: CASSQEWMAGREAFF

j_gene: TRBJ2-1
v_gene: TRBV19
CDR3aa: CASSIDHFNEQFF

j_gene: TRBJ2-1
v_gene: TRBV5-1
CDR3aa: CASSLSGTGSYNEQFF

j_gene: TRBJ2-7
v_gene: TRBV6-1
CDR3aa: CASRFGLAGTSYEQYF

j_gene: TRBJ1-1
v_gene: TRBV11-2
CDR3aa: CASRGQTNTEAFF

j_gene: TRBJ2-6
v_gene: TRBV20-1
CDR3aa: CSASIQGTGANVLTF

j_gene: TRBJ2-3
v_gene: TRBV7-6
CDR3aa: CASSLVAGSTDTQYF

j_gene: TRBJ1-1
v_gene: TRBV9
CDR3aa: CASSGRGGLNTEAFF

j_gene: TRBJ2-6
v_gene: TRBV7-2
CDR3aa: CASSLVPQGSGANVLTF

j_gene: TRBJ2-3
v_gene: TRBV27
CDR3aa: CASSLSGQGVTDTQYF

j_gene: TRBJ2-1
v_gene: TRBV7-3
CDR3aa: CASSPRDSPVGQFF

j_gene: TRBJ1-5
v_gene: TRBV6-2/TRBV6-3
CDR3aa: CASSYDGHSNQPQHF

j_gene: TRBJ2-1
v_gene: TRBV18
CDR3aa: CASSPLAGVGEQFF

j_gene: TRBJ1-1
v_gene: TRBV7-9
CDR3aa: CASSTRAAGMNTEAFF

j_gene: TRBJ1-1
v_gene: TRBV20-1
CDR3aa: CSARVAGGAFF

j_gene: TRBJ2-2
v_gene: TRBV7-9
CDR3aa: CASSLGLAEGVTGELFF

j_gene: TRBJ2-7
v_gene: TRBV10-3
CDR3aa: CAISIGTGDSYEQYF

j_gene: TRBJ2-5
v_gene: TRBV28
CDR3aa: CASSLPTGGIETQYF

j_gene: TRBJ2-7
v_gene: TRBV5-5
CDR3aa: CASSFDRSSYEQYF

j_gene: TRBJ1-2
v_gene: TRBV5-1
CDR3aa: CASSAGRGRRRSNYGYTF

j_gene: TRBJ2-1
v_gene: TRBV6-2/TRBV6-3
CDR3aa: CASRKGGVSEQFF

j_gene: TRBJ2-1
v_gene: TRBV4-3
CDR3aa: CASSGLAGALGSEQFF

j_gene: TRBJ2-1
v_gene: TRBV6-2/TRBV6-3
CDR3aa: CASSYPLGLVASYNEQFF

j_gene: TRBJ2-2
v_gene: TRBV20-1
CDR3aa: CSARDLASGGASTGELFF

j_gene: TRBJ2-7
v_gene: TRBV7-2
CDR3aa: CASSPRQGAPFYEQYF

j_gene: TRBJ1-5
v_gene: TRBV20-1
CDR3aa: CSAGWDSNQPQHF

j_gene: TRBJ2-1
v_gene: TRBV20-1
CDR3aa: CSARDRVAGEQFF

j_gene: TRBJ2-6
v_gene: TRBV6-2/TRBV6-3
CDR3aa: CASSLFPGKSSGANVLTF